This passage covers 13 T cell receptor beta chains from one sample sequenced in a study of blood T cell repertoires in COVID-19. The data were produced by immunoSEQ multiplex PCR, yet TCRdb's version contains in-frame clones alone and is incomplete. The sample shows 250,000 to 350,000 clones, roughly 90% of them seen only once. The sequencing sample was made of peripheral blood. These receptors were taken from a man aged 25 to 45 with acute or convalescent COVID-19.

This clone appeared a few times. The J gene is TRBJ1-2, the V gene TRBV27; D gene unclear. This CDR3 has 16 residues. The ends were cut back, 0 bases at V and 7 bases at J, with 18 bases in the middle. The germline CDR1 and CDR2 sequences are MNHEY and SMNVEV (reference sequence). The DNA for the CDR3 is TGTGCCAGCAGTTTATCCGGCCTAGGGAGCGAAGTTGGCTACACCTTC. It yields the protein CASSLSGLGSEVGYTF.

The chain combines TRBV2 with TRBJ1-1, with D tentatively TRBD1 (5 bases). The CDR3 has 13 residues. Germline CDR1 is SNHLY and CDR2 is FYNNEI. V dropped 0 bases and J dropped 6 bases, with 8 bases sitting between them. The CDR3 DNA reads TGTGCCAGCAGTGAAGCGCGGGGGTCTGAAGCTTTCTTT. This encodes CASSEARGSEAFF. The whole variable domain, filled in from reference TRBV2 and TRBJ1-1, reads EPEVTQTPSHQVTQMGQEVILRCVPISNHLYFYWYRQILGQKVEFLVSFYNNEISEKSEIFDDQFSVERPDGSNFTLKIRSTKLEDSAMYFCASSEARGSEAFFGQGTRLTVV.

The genes are TRBV7-2 and TRBJ2-7; 9 nucleotides agree with TRBD2. The germline V gene encodes CDR1 SGHTA and CDR2 FQGNSA. J lost 2 bases, V lost 3 bases, and 8 bases had no gene match. CDR3 length: 16 amino acids. Written as DNA, the CDR3 is TGTGCCAGCAGCTTCCAATCAGCGGGGGGCCCCTACGAGCAGTACTTC. It specifies CASSFQSAGGPYEQYF.

The V gene is TRBV11-2, the J gene TRBJ2-1, with D possibly TRBD1 on 6 matching bases. CDR1 and CDR2 from the germline V gene are SGHAT and FQNNGV. The CDR3 totals 16 residues. Trimming removed 0 bases at V and 4 bases at J, with 13 bases between. The CDR3 region is CASSLEVRGFYNEQFF. CDR3 DNA: TGTGCCAGCAGCTTAGAAGTCAGGGGCTTTTACAATGAGCAGTTCTTC.

This clone was observed once. The V call is TRBV7-3, the J call TRBJ2-5; D is undetermined. Germline CDR1 reads SGHTA; CDR2 reads FQGTGA. The CDR3 is made up of 17 amino acids. V lost 2 bases to trimming and J lost 4 bases, with 20 bases between them. The CDR3 nucleotides are TGTGCCAGCAGCTTAGGGTTGGGCAGCCTCTCGTCAGAGACCCAGTACTTC. This sequence encodes CASSLGLGSLSSETQYF.

V is TRBV18 and J is TRBJ1-2, with TRBD1 identical over 8 bases. Germline CDR1 KGHSH, CDR2 LQKENI. The length of the CDR3 is 13 residues. Trimming at V came to 3 bases and at J to 6 bases, leaving 3 bases not matched to a gene. The CDR3: CASSPGDRNGYTF. The CDR3 nucleotides are TGTGCCAGCTCACCGGGGGACAGGAATGGCTACACCTTC.

This chain links TRBV11-2 with TRBJ1-2; 7 nucleotides agree with TRBD1. V lost 5 bases and J lost 6; bases outside the gene matches: 6. Germline-derived CDR1 and CDR2 are SGHAT and FQNNGV. This CDR3 contains 13 residues. The CDR3 DNA reads as TGTGCCAGCAGCGTCGACAGGGTGGATGGCTACACCTTC. Protein product: CASSVDRVDGYTF.

V usage is TRBV30 and J usage is TRBJ1-1; D ambiguous. This CDR3 region has 14 residues. The germline V gene encodes CDR1 GTSNPN and CDR2 SVGIG (reference sequence). Trimming took off 0 bases at V and 4 bases at J, with 12 bases between the two ends. The CDR3, as DNA: TGTGCCTGGAGTGTACGGGTGAGAGGCACTGAAGCTTTCTTT. Protein: CAWSVRVRGTEAFF.

The chain has TRBV7-8 and TRBJ2-7, with 9 bases that match TRBD2. After removal of 1 base from V and 4 bases from J, the junction contained 5 bases not matched to a gene. Germline-derived CDR1 and CDR2 are SGHVS and FQNEAQ. The CDR3 is made up of 15 amino acids. CDR3 region: CASSLGRGGLYEQYF. The CDR3 DNA follows: TGTGCCAGCAGCTTAGGGCGGGGGGGCCTATACGAGCAGTACTTC.

CDR3 nucleotides: TGTGCCAGCAGTTCCCCGGGGGGGGTTTACACTGAAGCTTTCTTT. It yields the protein CASSSPGGVYTEAFF. The J gene is TRBJ1-1, the V gene TRBV27; the D gene is possibly TRBD1 (5 bases). The germline gives CDR1 MNHEY, CDR2 SMNVEV (reference sequence). The ends were cut back, 4 bases at V and 3 bases at J, with 15 bases in the middle. This CDR3 region has 15 residues.

The chain couples TRBV6-5 to TRBJ1-2, with 9 bases lining up with TRBD1. V was clipped by 10 bases and J by 7 bases; unmatched bases: 10. Germline CDR1 reads MNHEY; CDR2 reads SVGAGI. The CDR3 is 13 amino acids. DNA of the CDR3: TGTGCCACCAAGGGGGACAGGGCGGGTGGCTACACCTTC. Its protein is CATKGDRAGGYTF.

J is TRBJ1-4 and V is TRBV13; D remains ambiguous. The V end was cut by 5 bases, the J end by 0 bases, with 16 bases between. This CDR3 comprises 17 residues. Germline V lookup: CDR1 PRHDT, CDR2 FYEKMQ (reference sequence). The CDR3: CASSPSAGAATNEKLFF. The CDR3 DNA follows: TGTGCCAGCAGCCCTAGTGCCGGCGCTGCAACTAATGAAAAACTGTTTTTT.

The genes are TRBV6-4 and TRBJ2-6; the D is unclear. The germline V gene has CDR1 MRHNA and CDR2 SNTAGT. This CDR3 spans 14 amino acids. Trimming removed 3 bases from V and 4 bases from J, with 7 bases in between. The CDR3 DNA reads TGTGCCAGCAGTGAACTATCCGGGGCCAACGTCCTGACTTTC. It codes for CASSELSGANVLTF.